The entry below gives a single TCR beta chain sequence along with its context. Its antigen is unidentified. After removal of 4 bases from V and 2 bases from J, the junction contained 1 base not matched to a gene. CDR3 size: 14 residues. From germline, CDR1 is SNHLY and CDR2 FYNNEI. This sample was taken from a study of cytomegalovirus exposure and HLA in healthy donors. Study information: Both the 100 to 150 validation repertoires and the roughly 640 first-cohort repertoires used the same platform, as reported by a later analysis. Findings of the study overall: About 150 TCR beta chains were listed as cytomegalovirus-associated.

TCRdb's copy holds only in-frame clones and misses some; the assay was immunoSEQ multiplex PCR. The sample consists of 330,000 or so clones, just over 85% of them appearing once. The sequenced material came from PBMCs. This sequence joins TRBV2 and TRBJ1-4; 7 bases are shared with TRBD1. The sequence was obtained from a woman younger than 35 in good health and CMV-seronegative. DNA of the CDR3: TGTGCCAGCAGTGCACAGGGGACTAATGAAAAACTGTTTTTT. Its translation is CASSAQGTNEKLFF. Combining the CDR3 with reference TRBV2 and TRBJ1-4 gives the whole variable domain EPEVTQTPSHQVTQMGQEVILRCVPISNHLYFYWYRQILGQKVEFLVSFYNNEISEKSEIFDDQFSVERPDGSNFTLKIRSTKLEDSAMYFCASSAQGTNEKLFFGSGTQLSVL.